One sample yielded the 20 T cell receptor beta chains listed below, sequenced in a study of blood T cells in healthy people across ages. The authors ran a second PCR of about 7 to 12 cycles using a sample-barcoded 5' primer and a J-beta primer mix. TCRdb re-called the 5' RACE reads through MiXCR, storing one row per CDR3 protein. The sample gives some 850,000 distinct CDR3 sequences, 25% to 30% of which show up once; roughly 3.1% is in the top ten. This same sample was also part of a study on T cells of mothers and their children.

The specimen was blood. These receptors were taken from a boy between 10 and 17 years old in good health.

The chain joins TRBV2 to TRBJ1-4; perhaps TRBD1 as D (5 bases). The CDR3 has 14 amino acids. Germline V lookup: CDR1 SNHLY, CDR2 FYNNEI. Trimming cost V 8 bases and J 0 bases, with 10 bases left between them. The CDR3 sequence is CASGDSATNEKLFF. The CDR3 DNA reads as TGTGCCAGCGGCGACAGTGCAACTAATGAAAAACTGTTTTTT.

V gene TRBV6-1 combines with J gene TRBJ2-4; no clear D. The V and J ends lost 3 bases and 1 base respectively, with 7 bases between them. The germline V gene encodes CDR1 MNHNS and CDR2 SASEGT. The CDR3 is 14 amino acids. The CDR3 DNA reads as TGTGCCAGCAGTGAGGGGATTGCCAAAAACATTCAGTACTTC. Amino acid sequence: CASSEGIAKNIQYF.

The chain carries TRBV2 and TRBJ1-1; D might be TRBD1 (6 bases). Germline loops: CDR1 SNHLY, CDR2 FYNNEI. The CDR3 loop spans 16 amino acids. Trimming took off 11 bases at V and 2 bases at J, with 24 bases between the two ends. DNA of the CDR3: TGTGCCCTTATCGAGGGGGACACGCTATACAACACTGAAGCTTTCTTT. Its translation is CALIEGDTLYNTEAFF.

The V and J genes are TRBV11-2 and TRBJ2-1; 10 bases align to TRBD2. There are 16 residues in the CDR3. The ends lost 1 base at V and 3 bases at J; junction bases unmatched: 3. CDR1 SGHAT and CDR2 FQNNGV come from the germline V gene. CDR3 nucleotide sequence: TGTGCCAGCAGCTTAGGTAGCGGGGGGTACTACAATGAGCAGTTCTTC. Amino acid sequence: CASSLGSGGYYNEQFF.

In this sample, this clonotype turned up a few times. The chain is built from TRBV13 and TRBJ1-5, with TRBD1 identical over 10 bases. CDR3 size: 16 residues. V trimming: 4 bases; J trimming: 4 bases; junction bases outside the gene matches: 7. CDR1 is PRHDT, CDR2 FYEKMQ, per germline (reference sequence). For the CDR3, the DNA is TGTGCCAGCAGCTCCGGGGGACAGGGGCTAAATCAGCCCCAGCATTTT. Translating gives CASSSGGQGLNQPQHF. The full variable domain, in which reference TRBV13 and TRBJ1-5 provide the parts outside the CDR3, is AAGVIQSPRHLIKEKRETATLKCYPIPRHDTVYWYQQGPGQDPQFLISFYEKMQSDKGSIPDRFSAQQFSDYHSELNMSSLELGDSALYFCASSSGGQGLNQPQHFGDGTRLSIL.

Concerning this clonotype itself: In this CDR3 the conserved last residue, phenylalanine or tryptophan, is missing, so a read error is likely. The chain recombines TRBV29-1 with TRBJ1-1; D gene ambiguous. Germline-derived CDR1 and CDR2 are SQVTM and ANQGSEA. The CDR3 spans 14 residues. Between the trimmed V and J ends, which lost 5 bases and 2 bases, there was a span of 15 bases. CDR3 region: CSVNRAGPNTEAFL. The DNA of the CDR3 is TGCAGCGTTAATCGGGCGGGCCCCAACACTGAAGCTTTCCTT.

This clonotype was seen only a few times. The rearrangement uses TRBV12-3 or TRBV12-4 and TRBJ2-5, with D possibly TRBD2 on 5 matching bases. V lost 6 bases and J lost 7, with 12 bases in between. The CDR3 length is 12 residues. CDR3 bases: TGTGCCAGCAGCCTCATTCGGGGGACCCAGTACTTC. It encodes CASSLIRGTQYF.

Here the CDR3 reads CASSLGGALAKNIQYF. As DNA, the CDR3 is TGTGCCAGCAGTTTAGGGGGGGCGCTTGCCAAAAACATTCAGTACTTC. The chain uses TRBV12-3 or TRBV12-4 and TRBJ2-4; D might be TRBD1 or TRBD2, each matching 6 bases. This CDR3 is 16 amino acids long. The V and J ends lost 1 base and 1 base respectively, with 11 bases between them.

The rearrangement links TRBV6-1 to TRBJ1-1, with TRBD1 as a possible D gene (6 bases). From germline, CDR1 is MNHNS and CDR2 SASEGT. V was clipped by 1 base and J by 4 bases, with 10 bases between them. The CDR3 spans 14 residues. The CDR3 nucleotides are TGTGCCAGCAGTGAAGTGGGGGGGCTCACTGAAGCTTTCTTT. Translated: CASSEVGGLTEAFF.

CDR3: CASSLPTGEPSPLHF. For the CDR3, the DNA is TGTGCCAGCAGCTTACCCACGGGCGAACCTTCACCCCTCCACTTT. V and J are TRBV7-9 and TRBJ1-6; D call uncertain. From germline, CDR1 is SEHNR and CDR2 FQNEAQ (reference sequence). V lost 2 bases to trimming and J lost 9 bases, with 14 bases between them. The CDR3 length is 15 residues.

This sequence joins TRBV29-1 and TRBJ2-7; D ambiguous. Germline V gene lookup returns CDR1 SQVTM and CDR2 ANQGSEA. V lost 7 bases to trimming and J lost 3 bases, with 4 bases between them. This CDR3 has 9 amino acids. The CDR3 DNA reads TGCAGCGGCAGCTACGAGCAGTACTTC. The encoded protein is CSGSYEQYF.

This chain links TRBV20-1 with TRBJ1-5; 11 nucleotides align to TRBD1. There are 18 residues in the CDR3. Germline V gene lookup returns CDR1 DFQATT and CDR2 SNEGSKA (reference sequence). The junction had 16 bases not matched to a gene; V was cut back by 3 bases and J by 6 bases. The CDR3 loop is CSASHLGTGGQGVQPQHF. In nucleotides, the CDR3 is TGCAGTGCTAGCCACTTGGGGACGGGGGGACAGGGGGTTCAGCCCCAGCATTTT.

V and J are TRBV4-2 and TRBJ2-7; the D gene is possibly TRBD1 (7 bases). V shed 0 bases and J shed 11 bases, with 14 bases lying between them. Germline CDR1 reads LGHNA; CDR2 reads YNFKEQ. This CDR3 contains 13 residues. The CDR3 region has the DNA TGTGCCAGCAGCCAAGATTGGAGGGGGCGCGAGTACTTC. Residues: CASSQDWRGREYF.

V and J are TRBV29-1 and TRBJ2-7; 12 bases map to TRBD1. Germline loops: CDR1 SQVTM, CDR2 ANQGSEA. The CDR3 covers 16 residues. The V and J ends lost 2 bases and 2 bases, in that order; junction bases with no gene match: 7. The CDR3 loop reads CSVESTGTGGPYEQYF. DNA for the CDR3: TGCAGCGTTGAATCTACGGGGACAGGGGGCCCCTACGAGCAGTACTTC.

This clonotype appeared a few times. The CDR3 sequence is CASSPRRWGNYGYTF. CDR3 nucleotide sequence: TGTGCCAGCAGCCCCCGGAGGTGGGGAAACTATGGCTACACCTTC. The V and J genes are TRBV6-2 or TRBV6-3 and TRBJ1-2, with D unresolved. The CDR3 contains 15 residues. The V gene's germline CDR1 is MNHEY and CDR2 SVGEGT. The V end lost 6 bases, the J end lost 2 bases, and 16 bases lay between the germline ends.

This clonotype occurred a few times. This chain connects TRBV7-3 to TRBJ2-2; tentative D call: TRBD1 (5 bases). The V end lost 5 bases, the J end lost 2 bases, and 18 bases lay between the germline ends. Germline CDR1 SGHTA, CDR2 FQGTGA. The CDR3 contains 17 residues. In DNA, the CDR3 is TGTGCCAGCAGCGCGAGAACAGGCATCTCAAACACCGGGGAGCTGTTTTTT. This sequence encodes CASSARTGISNTGELFF.

The chain has TRBV13 and TRBJ2-1; 7 positions agree with TRBD1. The CDR3 is made up of 17 amino acids. With 7 bases clipped from V and 5 bases from J, the junction kept 17 bases outside the gene matches. The V gene's germline CDR1 is PRHDT and CDR2 FYEKMQ (reference sequence). Here the CDR3 reads CASTNSRQGTLNNEQFF. In DNA, the CDR3 is TGTGCCAGCACAAACTCCCGACAGGGCACATTAAACAATGAGCAGTTCTTC.

This clonotype was picked up a small number of times. In DNA form, the CDR3 reads TGTGCCAGCAGTCCTACAAGGGGGAATTCACCCCTCCACTTT. It specifies CASSPTRGNSPLHF. This chain uses TRBV7-2 with TRBJ1-6, with a tentative D call TRBD1 (6 bases). V lost 6 bases and J lost 7, with 13 bases in between. The CDR3 totals 14 residues. The V gene's germline CDR1 is SGHTA and CDR2 FQGNSA.

This chain uses TRBV29-1 with TRBJ2-7, with 9 bases fitting TRBD1. The V gene's germline CDR1 is SQVTM and CDR2 ANQGSEA. This CDR3 is built from 15 residues. The V and J ends lost 3 bases and 2 bases, in that order; junction bases with no gene match: 8. CDR3 nucleotides: TGCAGCGTTGACGGGGGACAGGGCTTAGCCTACGAGCAGTACTTC. This gives the protein CSVDGGQGLAYEQYF.

This clonotype was seen more than once but under ten times. The gene calls are TRBV6-6 and TRBJ1-5; D is possibly TRBD1 (5 bases). The germline CDR1 and CDR2 sequences are MNHNY and SVGAGI (reference sequence). V was trimmed by 5 bases and J by 7 bases, leaving 9 bases between them. There are 12 residues in the CDR3. CDR3 nucleotides: TGTGCCAGCAGTCGGGGGGGACAGCCCCAGCATTTT. It encodes CASSRGGQPQHF.